The 13 T cell receptor beta chains presented below share a single source sample, sequenced in a study of human T cells and chemical hapten exposure. Documented treatment: therapeutic diphenylcyclopropenone sensitization with weekly scalp DPC. For the library, individual cDNA molecules each received unique molecular identifiers. TCRdb re-analysed the reads in MiXCR, keeping a single row per CDR3 protein. The table lists about 800 distinct CDR3 sequences, roughly 60% of them singletons, with about 8% in the top ten. Sequences were derived from whole blood, sampled before DPC sensitization or 2, 6, or about 24 weeks after (not recorded which). Receptor source: an adult with alopecia areata. Some clones in this sample may be carry-over from other donors' samples. This table probably holds off-target reads from a library built for another chain.

The chain uses TRBV20-1 and TRBJ2-5; TRBD1 is a possible D gene (6 bases). Germline lookup yields CDR1 DFQATT and CDR2 SNEGSKA (reference sequence). V was trimmed by 4 bases and J by 5 bases, leaving 17 bases between them. This CDR3 spans 14 amino acids. CDR3 loop: CSANLLEGVETQYF. CDR3 bases: TGCAGTGCTAACCTCCTCGAGGGGGTTGAGACCCAGTACTTC.

The chain recombines TRBV20-1 with TRBJ2-5; the D gene is possibly TRBD1 (6 bases). Germline CDR1 reads DFQATT; CDR2 reads SNEGSKA (reference sequence). The CDR3 runs 15 residues. The V gene lost 0 bases and the J gene lost 1 base, with 12 bases spanning the gap. In nucleotides, the CDR3 is TGCAGTGCTAGAGATTGGGGGACACTCCAAGAGACCCAGTACTTC. Translation: CSARDWGTLQETQYF.

This chain uses TRBV28 with TRBJ2-7; D is undetermined. V was cut by 2 bases and J by 0 bases, with 11 bases left in between. This CDR3 spans 15 amino acids. Germline values: CDR1 MDHEN, CDR2 SYDVKM. CDR3 region: CASSLGQLASYEQYF. For the CDR3, the DNA is TGTGCCAGCAGTTTAGGGCAATTAGCCTCCTACGAGCAGTACTTC.

This clonotype was recorded once. Written as DNA, the CDR3 is TGCGCCAGCAGCCAAGACCTAGGGACGTCCGCTCCAGATACGCAGTATTTT. It translates to CASSQDLGTSAPDTQYF. The chain uses TRBV4-3 and TRBJ2-3; D could derive from TRBD1 or TRBD2 (5 bases each). CDR1 is LGHNA, CDR2 YSLEER, per germline. The CDR3 covers 17 residues. V lost 0 bases to trimming and J lost 4 bases, with 17 bases between them.

V gene TRBV12-3 or TRBV12-4 combines with J gene TRBJ2-2; D ambiguous. There are 12 residues in the CDR3. Trimming took 6 bases from V and 8 from J, leaving 10 bases between them. CDR3 coding DNA: TGTGCCAGCAGCAGGACCGTTGGGGAGCTGTTTTTT. Translation: CASSRTVGELFF.

This clonotype came up once. CDR3 amino acids: CAWSGRWEGLTDTQYF. The CDR3 DNA is TGTGCCTGGAGTGGGCGTTGGGAGGGCCTCACAGATACGCAGTATTTT. This sequence joins TRBV30 and TRBJ2-3; 7 nucleotides agree with TRBD2. V was pared by 1 base and J by 2 bases, with 9 bases of the junction left unmatched. Per the germline V gene, CDR1 is GTSNPN and CDR2 is SVGIG (reference sequence). The CDR3 is 16 amino acids.

This clonotype was detected only a few times. The chain couples TRBV28 to TRBJ2-1; 11 nucleotides agree with TRBD2. Germline V lookup: CDR1 MDHEN, CDR2 SYDVKM. The trim removed 1 base at V and 14 bases at J, leaving 19 bases unmatched. This CDR3 spans 18 amino acids. CDR3 amino acids: CASSLSNPLAGGQHGEFF. The CDR3 DNA reads TGTGCCAGCAGTTTATCCAATCCGCTAGCGGGAGGACAACATGGGGAGTTCTTC.

A few counts support this clonotype. The chain uses TRBV7-3 and TRBJ1-2; maybe TRBD1 (5 bases). Per germline, CDR1 SGHTA and CDR2 FQGTGA. Trimming pared 3 bases from V and 1 base from J, leaving 12 bases between. The CDR3 runs 15 residues. CDR3 loop: CASSFSGKGNYGYTF. DNA of the CDR3: TGTGCCAGCAGCTTCTCAGGGAAGGGTAACTATGGCTACACCTTC.

V and J are TRBV11-3 and TRBJ1-2; no reliable D call. Germline CDR1 is SGHNT and CDR2 is YENEEA. Trimming left V 1 base short and J 3 bases short, with 6 bases between. The CDR3 runs to 13 residues. The CDR3, as DNA: TGTGCCAGCAGCTTAGTACCGTACTATGGCTACACCTTC. Amino acids: CASSLVPYYGYTF.

In its sample, this clonotype was seen a few times. V is TRBV6-6 and J is TRBJ2-1; D call uncertain. This CDR3 contains 14 residues. Trimming took off 4 bases at V and 6 bases at J, with 13 bases between the two ends. From germline, CDR1 is MNHNY and CDR2 SVGAGI (reference sequence). The CDR3 sequence is CASSFNTVSNEQFF. The CDR3 coding sequence is TGTGCCAGCAGTTTTAACACAGTTTCCAATGAGCAGTTCTTC.

This chain uses TRBV11-2 with TRBJ2-3; D is possibly TRBD1 or TRBD2 (6 bases each). The V end lost 6 bases, the J end lost 6 bases, and 10 bases lay between the germline ends. The CDR3 runs 12 residues. Germline V lookup: CDR1 SGHAT, CDR2 FQNNGV. CDR3 nucleotides: TGTGCCAGCAGTGGGGGGCTGGATACGCAGTATTTT. Translation gives CASSGGLDTQYF. Combining the CDR3 with reference TRBV11-2 and TRBJ2-3 gives the whole variable domain EAGVAQSPRYKIIEKRQSVAFWCNPISGHATLYWYQQILGQGPKLLIQFQNNGVVDDSQLPKDRFSAERLKGVDSTLKIQPAKLEDSAVYLCASSGGLDTQYFGPGTRLTVL.

V usage is TRBV18 and J usage is TRBJ2-1; 10 nucleotides match TRBD1. The V gene end was trimmed by 2 bases and the J gene end by 0 bases; junction bases not matched to a gene: 16. From germline, CDR1 is KGHSH and CDR2 LQKENI. The CDR3 is 21 amino acids. This CDR3 is CASSPLVGTGASGSSYNEQFF. CDR3 nucleotides: TGTGCCAGCTCACCATTAGTAGGGACAGGGGCTAGCGGTAGCTCCTACAATGAGCAGTTCTTC. Full variable domain (remainder filled in from reference TRBV18 and TRBJ2-1): NAGVMQNPRHLVRRRGQEARLRCSPMKGHSHVYWYRQLPEEGLKFMVYLQKENIIDESGMPKERFSAEFPKEGPSILRIQQVVRGDSAAYFCASSPLVGTGASGSSYNEQFFGPGTRLTVL.

CDR3 region: CSVEDQAHSGNTIYF. CDR3 coding DNA: TGCAGCGTTGAGGATCAGGCCCACTCTGGAAACACCATATATTTT. This rearrangement joins TRBV29-1 to TRBJ1-3; D is uncertain. The CDR3 sequence is 15 residues long. Germline CDR1 is SQVTM and CDR2 is ANQGSEA. The V and J ends lost 3 bases and 0 bases respectively, with 12 bases between them.